This T cell receptor (beta chain) was found in a study of T cells in Graves' hyperthyroidism and ophthalmopathy. There were TCR beta CDR3 regions amplified from RNA transcripts. Carried out on the TCR CDR3, a first-round RT-PCR used the HTBI primer set. In TCRdb, the multiplex PCR reads were re-called with MiXCR into one record per CDR3 protein. Of 600,000 to 700,000 distinct CDR3 sequences listed, 45% are singletons. The CDR3 extends over 14 amino acids. Trimming removed 3 bases at V and 4 bases at J, with 12 bases between. This clonotype was counted only a few times. V gene TRBV12-3 or TRBV12-4 combines with J gene TRBJ1-2; D unresolved. Sequencing was done on a sample of peripheral blood or thyroid tissue (not recorded which). This receptor was identified in an adult man with Graves' disease, either hyperthyroidism or ophthalmopathy (not recorded which). In DNA form, the CDR3 reads TGTGCCAGCAGTTTGGCGGCGGTGGCCTATGGCTACACCTTC. Translating it yields CASSLAAVAYGYTF.